The 10 T cell receptor beta chains listed next were all sequenced from one sample in a study of blood T cells in healthy people across ages (dated by TCRdb to between 2014 and 2017). The library was built by means of 5' RACE. The run used an Illumina HiSeq 2500. A second PCR of about 7 to 12 cycles was run with a J-beta primer mix and a sample-barcoded 5' primer. In-frame beta chains were kept once TCRdb had trimmed the public reads at Q25 with fastp and called clones with MiXCR. Entries are consolidated by CDR3 protein sequence, retaining the most common genes and DNA. The sample table contains 600,000 or so distinct CDR3 sequences; only one count was recorded for more than 45% of them. The top ten clones comprise approximately 25% of the sample. Sequenced material: blood. The receptor set was obtained from a man older than 75 in good health.

The V gene is TRBV7-2, the J gene TRBJ2-5; D remains unclear. From germline, CDR1 is SGHTA and CDR2 FQGNSA. This CDR3 has 14 residues. Trimming removed 5 bases from V and 1 base from J, with 11 bases in between. CDR3 residues: CASSLHAAQETQYF. In nucleotides, the CDR3 is TGTGCCAGCAGCCTACATGCAGCCCAAGAGACCCAGTACTTC.

This clonotype turned up a few times. V usage is TRBV5-1 and J usage is TRBJ2-7; D is unclear. Germline CDR1 SGHRS, CDR2 YFSETQ. There are 14 residues in the CDR3. The V and J ends lost 3 bases and 12 bases respectively, with 22 bases between them. The CDR3, as DNA: TGCGCCAGCAGCTCTCCCGGTCAAACCCTAGGTCTGTACTTC. This codes for CASSSPGQTLGLYF.

V is TRBV7-9 and J is TRBJ1-6; D unclear. Germline V gene sequence: CDR1 SEHNR, CDR2 FQNEAQ (reference sequence). The CDR3 is made up of 13 amino acids. V lost 5 bases and J 9 bases, leaving 11 bases between the germline ends. The CDR3 reads CASSREGGSPLHF. Written as DNA, the CDR3 is TGTGCCAGCAGCCGGGAAGGAGGTTCACCCCTCCACTTT.

The chain couples TRBV10-1 to TRBJ1-5; D remains unclear. Germline assignment: CDR1 WNHNN and CDR2 SYGVQD (reference sequence). Trimming cost V 3 bases and J 6 bases, with 6 bases left between them. This CDR3 is 12 amino acids long. CDR3 amino acids: CASSDGVQPQHF. In nucleotides, the CDR3 is TGCGCCAGCAGTGATGGGGTTCAGCCCCAGCATTTT.

This rearrangement joins TRBV6-2 or TRBV6-3 to TRBJ2-2, with D perhaps matching TRBD1 (6 bases). The CDR3 spans 15 residues. Germline V CDR1 and CDR2: MNHEY, SVGEGT. The V and J ends lost 2 bases and 4 bases respectively, with 11 bases between them. DNA for the CDR3: TGTGCCAGCAGTTACGAGGGGGTAGGCACCGGGGAGCTGTTTTTT. Translation gives CASSYEGVGTGELFF.

The chain joins TRBV3-1 to TRBJ2-5; D gene unclear. Per germline, CDR1 LGHDT and CDR2 YNNKEL (reference sequence). The CDR3 loop spans 16 amino acids. Trimming removed 1 base from V and 1 base from J, with 13 bases in between. The CDR3 DNA follows: TGTGCCAGCAGCCAAGTCGGCTGGCGGAGCCAAGAGACCCAGTACTTC. This sequence encodes CASSQVGWRSQETQYF.

This clonotype has a single count. The gene calls are TRBV7-2 and TRBJ2-2; D is ambiguous. CDR1 is SGHTA and CDR2 is FQGNSA in the germline V gene. This CDR3 has 13 amino acids. V lost 1 base to trimming and J lost 7 bases, with 7 bases between them. The CDR3 loop reads CASSLGSGGELFF. The DNA of the CDR3 is TGTGCCAGCAGCTTAGGGTCGGGCGGGGAGCTGTTTTTT.

In the case of this clonotype: One end of the junction fails to match germline, which may point to a read error. The chain is built from TRBV9 and TRBJ1-6, with TRBD1 as a possible D gene (5 bases). Per the germline V gene, CDR1 is SGDLS and CDR2 is YYNGEE. CDR3 length: 12 residues. The CDR3 region is CTSKGDNSPLHF. Written as DNA, the CDR3 is TGTACCAGCAAAGGGGATAATTCACCCCTCCACTTT.

A remark on this clonotype: Given the absence of the conserved phenylalanine or tryptophan at the CDR3 end, a read error is likely. J is TRBJ2-1 and V is TRBV6-5; TRBD1 agrees at 8 bases. Looked up from germline, CDR1 is MNHEY and CDR2 is SVGAGI. The CDR3 runs 14 residues. The trim removed 0 bases at V and 10 bases at J, leaving 5 bases unmatched. The CDR3, as DNA: TGTGCCAGCAGTTACTCGAGGCAGGGGGCAGAGCAGTTCGTC. Amino acids: CASSYSRQGAEQFV.

This chain uses TRBV7-9 with TRBJ2-1; 10 positions match TRBD1. The V gene's germline CDR1 is SEHNR and CDR2 FQNEAQ (reference sequence). Germline trimming cut 3 bases from V and 6 bases from J; bases unmatched to any gene: 8. The CDR3 extends over 16 amino acids. CDR3 DNA sequence: TGTGCCAGCAGCTTGTTAGGGACAGGGGCTGGCAATGAGCAGTTCTTC. It is translated as CASSLLGTGAGNEQFF.